These 22 T cell receptor beta chains originate from one sample sequenced in a study of human T cells and chemical hapten exposure. Time point specified: patch test 3, about 24 weeks after DPC sensitization. Treatment meaning: therapeutic diphenylcyclopropenone sensitization with weekly scalp DPC. TCRdb processed the RACE reads anew with MiXCR; each CDR3 protein has one entry. The table lists about 170,000 distinct CDR3 sequences, 25% to 35% of them singletons, with under 2.5% in the top ten. The sample here was whole blood, taken in connection with sensitization to the hapten diphenylcyclopropenone (DPC). Receptors originate from a woman aged 18 to 35 with alopecia areata. Some clones in this sample may be carry-over from other donors' samples.

This clonotype has just a few counts. The chain recombines TRBV4-3 with TRBJ2-7; TRBD2 aligns across 9 bases. From germline, CDR1 is LGHNA and CDR2 YSLEER. With V trimmed by 0 bases and J by 3 bases, 3 bases remained unmatched. The length of the CDR3 is 15 residues. In DNA form, the CDR3 reads TGCGCCAGCAGCCAAGAAATTAGCGGGGGCTACGAGCAGTACTTC. Translated, it gives CASSQEISGGYEQYF.

V gene TRBV20-1 combines with J gene TRBJ2-3, with 8 bases lining up with TRBD2. Germline-derived CDR1 and CDR2 are DFQATT and SNEGSKA (reference sequence). The CDR3 has 13 residues. J gave up 7 bases and V 6 bases, and 9 bases lay outside the gene matches. The CDR3 reads CSAAAGEAYTQYF. CDR3 DNA: TGCAGTGCCGCAGCGGGGGAGGCTTATACGCAGTATTTT.

This clonotype came up a few times. This chain connects TRBV4-3 to TRBJ2-4, with D tentatively TRBD2 (5 bases). CDR1 is LGHNA, CDR2 YSLEER, per germline. V was trimmed by 0 bases and J by 8 bases, leaving 17 bases between them. There are 16 residues in the CDR3. CDR3 loop: CASSQEIALARDIQYF. The CDR3, as DNA: TGCGCCAGCAGCCAAGAAATAGCTCTAGCTCGGGACATTCAGTACTTC.

V and J are TRBV10-2 and TRBJ2-3; D unclear. Germline values: CDR1 WSHSY, CDR2 SAAADI. V lost 3 bases, J lost 0 bases, and 7 bases lay in between. The CDR3 extends over 14 amino acids. The CDR3 region has the DNA TGCGCCAGCAGTGATATGGGGAGCACAGATACGCAGTATTTT. Translating gives CASSDMGSTDTQYF.

This chain connects TRBV10-3 to TRBJ2-5; a possible D gene is TRBD2 (6 bases). Trimming took off 11 bases at V and 2 bases at J, with 9 bases between the two ends. From germline, CDR1 is ENHRY and CDR2 SYGVKD. The CDR3 loop spans 11 amino acids. The CDR3 region has the DNA TGTGCCGCGGGACTGCAAGAGACCCAGTACTTC. Protein sequence: CAAGLQETQYF.

The CDR3 DNA is TGCAGTGCTAGATCCCTCTTCGACCTGGTCCACACAGATACGCAGTATTTT. Translating it yields CSARSLFDLVHTDTQYF. V usage is TRBV20-1 and J usage is TRBJ2-3; D is uncertain. The CDR3 has 17 residues. V gave up 2 bases and J gave up 2 bases, with 20 bases separating them. Germline V gene lookup returns CDR1 DFQATT and CDR2 SNEGSKA (reference sequence).

At least ten counts were recorded for this clonotype. The chain has TRBV7-8 and TRBJ1-1; D gene uncertain. In germline, CDR1 is SGHVS, CDR2 FQNEAQ. V gave up 3 bases and J gave up 4 bases, with 12 bases separating them. The CDR3 loop spans 14 amino acids. DNA of the CDR3: TGTGCCAGCAGCTTTCCCCCGTTCGTCACTGAAGCTTTCTTT. The encoded protein is CASSFPPFVTEAFF.

J is TRBJ1-2 and V is TRBV6-1; D possibly corresponds to TRBD1 (6 bases). From germline, CDR1 is MNHNS and CDR2 SASEGT. CDR3 length equals 16 residues. Trimming pared 2 bases from V and 1 base from J, leaving 14 bases between. Written as DNA, the CDR3 is TGTGCCAGCAGTGAATCATTCGGACAGATTAACTATGGCTACACCTTC. Translating gives CASSESFGQINYGYTF.

The rearrangement links TRBV2 to TRBJ2-1; either TRBD1 or TRBD2 may supply D (6 bases each). This CDR3 has 14 amino acids. Trimming pared 3 bases from V and 2 bases from J, leaving 8 bases between. Germline CDR1 reads SNHLY; CDR2 reads FYNNEI. The CDR3 coding sequence is TGTGCCAGCAGTGAGAGGGGGGCCTACAATGAGCAGTTCTTC. Protein sequence: CASSERGAYNEQFF.

A few counts support this clonotype. This chain links TRBV7-2 with TRBJ2-2, with TRBD1 identical over 7 bases. CDR3 length: 18 amino acids. J gave up 2 bases and V 2 bases, and 11 bases lay outside the gene matches. Germline assignment: CDR1 SGHTA and CDR2 FQGNSA. The CDR3 DNA reads as TGTGCCAGCAGCTTAAGAGGCAATGACAGGGCTAACACCGGGGAGCTGTTTTTT. Translation gives CASSLRGNDRANTGELFF.

This sequence joins TRBV11-2 and TRBJ2-7; TRBD2 matches 7 bases. Germline assignment: CDR1 SGHAT and CDR2 FQNNGV. The trim removed 5 bases at V and 1 base at J, leaving 8 bases unmatched. The CDR3 runs to 15 residues. The CDR3 region is CASSPRGGSSYEQYF. Here the CDR3 DNA reads TGTGCCAGCAGCCCGCGGGGCGGGAGTTCCTACGAGCAGTACTTC.

V and J are TRBV2 and TRBJ2-2; 7 positions match TRBD2. The CDR3 loop spans 14 amino acids. CDR1 is SNHLY and CDR2 is FYNNEI in the germline V gene. V shed 5 bases and J 6 bases; nucleotides not matched to a gene: 6. As DNA, the CDR3 is TGTGCCAGCAGTAGCGGGGCGGTCTCCGGGGAGCTGTTTTTT. Its translation: CASSSGAVSGELFF.

This clonotype was counted only a few times. The chain joins TRBV5-1 to TRBJ2-5; 7 bases are a match to TRBD1. This CDR3 comprises 15 residues. In germline, CDR1 is SGHRS, CDR2 YFSETQ. The trim removed 2 bases at V and 2 bases at J, leaving 6 bases unmatched. The CDR3 sequence is CASSLGTAMQETQYF. The CDR3 DNA is TGCGCCAGCAGCTTAGGGACAGCTATGCAAGAGACCCAGTACTTC.

The chain couples TRBV7-2 to TRBJ1-2, with 10 positions matching TRBD1. The V and J ends lost 6 bases and 8 bases, in that order; junction bases with no gene match: 18. This CDR3 is built from 17 residues. Germline CDR1 reads SGHTA; CDR2 reads FQGNSA. In DNA form, the CDR3 reads TGTGCCAGCAGTTCCGCGGGGGCCGACGACAGGGGGCGCGGCTACACCTTC. Its protein is CASSSAGADDRGRGYTF.

The chain links TRBV6-2 or TRBV6-3 to TRBJ2-1; D not certain. The CDR3 covers 12 residues. Germline V gene data show CDR1 as MNHEY and CDR2 as SVGEGT. The ends were cut back, 7 bases at V and 0 bases at J, with 4 bases in the middle. CDR3 residues: CASTDSYNEQFF. CDR3 DNA sequence: TGTGCCAGCACAGACTCCTACAATGAGCAGTTCTTC.

The chain links TRBV5-1 to TRBJ2-3; D is uncertain. CDR1 SGHRS and CDR2 YFSETQ come from the germline V gene. Trimming pared 2 bases from V and 2 bases from J, leaving 12 bases between. The CDR3 loop spans 15 amino acids. Here the CDR3 reads CASSFIQQSTDTQYF. The CDR3 coding sequence is TGCGCCAGCAGCTTTATTCAGCAATCCACAGATACGCAGTATTTT.

This clonotype was counted a few times. This sequence joins TRBV20-1 and TRBJ2-7; D assignment may be TRBD1 or TRBD2 (6 bases each). CDR1 and CDR2 (germline): DFQATT, SNEGSKA (reference sequence). The CDR3 contains 13 residues. Trimming pared 4 bases from V and 3 bases from J, leaving 13 bases between. The CDR3 DNA reads TGCAGTGCTAAAAAACAGGGACTCTACGAGCAGTACTTC. This encodes CSAKKQGLYEQYF.

The V and J genes are TRBV3-1 and TRBJ1-3; D gene unclear. The CDR3 sequence is 16 residues long. Trimming pared 4 bases from V and 2 bases from J, leaving 15 bases between. CDR1 LGHDT and CDR2 YNNKEL come from the germline V gene (reference sequence). Written as DNA, the CDR3 is TGTGCCAGCAGCCGTGAAGGGTGGATGGCTGGAAACACCATATATTTT. It specifies CASSREGWMAGNTIYF.

The table lists this clonotype with a few counts. The rearrangement uses TRBV3-1 and TRBJ2-7; unclear D gene. CDR1 and CDR2 from the germline V gene are LGHDT and YNNKEL (reference sequence). The V end lost 5 bases, the J end lost 7 bases, and 9 bases lay between the germline ends. This CDR3 region has 11 residues. CDR3 in amino acids: CASSELGEQYF. The CDR3 DNA follows: TGTGCCAGCAGCGAACTCGGGGAGCAGTACTTC.

This clonotype was seen only once. The rearrangement uses TRBV20-1 and TRBJ2-3; the match to TRBD2 covers 8 bases. CDR3 length equals 14 residues. Germline values: CDR1 DFQATT, CDR2 SNEGSKA (reference sequence). V was pared by 5 bases and J by 1 base, with 5 bases of the junction left unmatched. CDR3 sequence reads: CSAPWRGGTDTQYF. The CDR3 DNA reads TGCAGTGCTCCCTGGCGGGGGGGCACAGATACGCAGTATTTT.

This clonotype came up a few times. The CDR3 region is CASSQGAYNSPLHF. CDR3 nucleotide sequence: TGTGCCAGCAGCCAGGGGGCCTATAATTCACCCCTCCACTTT. This chain uses TRBV3-1 with TRBJ1-6; tentative D call: TRBD1 (5 bases). The CDR3 sequence is 14 residues long. Germline assignment: CDR1 LGHDT and CDR2 YNNKEL (reference sequence). With 3 bases removed from V and 2 bases from J, the gap between germline ends came to 5 bases.

This clonotype has only a few counts. The V and J genes are TRBV2 and TRBJ1-5; D ambiguous. The ends were cut back, 2 bases at V and 4 bases at J, with 9 bases in the middle. CDR3 length: 14 residues. Germline assignment: CDR1 SNHLY and CDR2 FYNNEI. CDR3 bases: TGTGCCAGCAGTGAAAGGGTCCTGAATCAGCCCCAGCATTTT. It encodes CASSERVLNQPQHF.